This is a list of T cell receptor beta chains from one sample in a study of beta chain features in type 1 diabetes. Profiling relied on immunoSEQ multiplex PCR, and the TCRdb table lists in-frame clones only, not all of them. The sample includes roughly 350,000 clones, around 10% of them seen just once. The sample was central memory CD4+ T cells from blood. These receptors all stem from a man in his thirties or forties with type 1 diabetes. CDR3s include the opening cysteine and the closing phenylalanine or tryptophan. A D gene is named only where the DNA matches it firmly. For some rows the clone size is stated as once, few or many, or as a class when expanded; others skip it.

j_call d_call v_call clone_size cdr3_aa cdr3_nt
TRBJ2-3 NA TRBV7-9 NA CASSLTADTQYF TGTGCCAGCAGCTTAACAGCAGATACGCAGTATTTT
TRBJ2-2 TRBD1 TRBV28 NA CAIQGAVNTGELFF TGTGCCATCCAGGGGGCGGTGAACACCGGGGAGCTGTTTTTT
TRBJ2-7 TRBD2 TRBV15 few CATSRDETSGLYEQYF TGTGCCACCAGCAGAGATGAGACTAGCGGGCTTTACGAGCAGTACTTC
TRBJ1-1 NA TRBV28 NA CASSLVSRPTEAFF TGTGCCAGCAGTTTAGTTTCGAGACCCACTGAAGCTTTCTTT
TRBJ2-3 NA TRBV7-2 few CASSLGTGAYTQYF TGTGCCAGCAGCTTAGGAACGGGAGCGTATACGCAGTATTTT
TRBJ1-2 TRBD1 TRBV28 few CASSPGGSGYGYTF TGTGCCAGCAGTCCAGGGGGATCGGGCTATGGCTACACCTTC
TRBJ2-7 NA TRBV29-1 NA CSVARGFLSSYEQYF TGCAGCGTCGCCCGCGGTTTTCTCAGCTCCTACGAGCAGTACTTC
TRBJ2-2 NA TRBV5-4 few CASSPGQMNTGELFF TGTGCCAGCAGCCCTGGGCAGATGAACACCGGGGAGCTGTTTTTT
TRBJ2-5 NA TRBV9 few CASSVLGDVQETQYF TGTGCCAGCAGCGTATTGGGGGATGTTCAAGAGACCCAGTACTTC
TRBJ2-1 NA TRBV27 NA CASSLMVYNEQFF TGTGCCAGCAGTTTAATGGTCTACAATGAGCAGTTCTTC
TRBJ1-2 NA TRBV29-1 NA CSAETANYGYTF TGCAGCGCAGAGACAGCTAACTATGGCTACACCTTC
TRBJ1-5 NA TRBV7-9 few CASSSDLEATRANQPQHF TGTGCCAGCAGCTCTGATCTTGAGGCAACGAGGGCCAATCAGCCCCAGCATTTT
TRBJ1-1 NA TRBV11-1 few CASSLAGQLEAFF TGTGCCAGCAGCTTAGCGGGCCAGCTTGAAGCTTTCTTT
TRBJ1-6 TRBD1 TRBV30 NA CASNGPGQGPFLHF TGTGCCTCTAACGGCCCGGGACAGGGACCTTTCCTCCACTTT
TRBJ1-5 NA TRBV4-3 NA CASSQGGSHGVKPQHF TGCGCCAGCAGCCAAGGCGGGAGTCACGGCGTCAAGCCCCAGCATTTT
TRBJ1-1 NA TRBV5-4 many CASSRPPWTEAFF TGTGCCAGCAGCCGCCCGCCGTGGACTGAAGCTTTCTTT
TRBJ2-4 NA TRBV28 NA CASGTAFGIQYF TGTGCCAGCGGGACCGCGTTTGGCATTCAGTACTTC
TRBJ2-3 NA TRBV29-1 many CSVGGSGADTQYF TGCAGCGTTGGGGGGTCCGGCGCAGATACGCAGTATTTT
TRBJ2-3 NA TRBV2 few CASSADLGGATDTQYF TGTGCCAGCAGTGCCGACCTAGGGGGAGCCACAGATACGCAGTATTTT
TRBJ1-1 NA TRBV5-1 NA CASSLSGRGTEAFF TGCGCCAGCAGCTTGTCGGGAAGGGGCACTGAAGCTTTCTTT
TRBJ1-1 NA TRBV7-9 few CASSLGRTGTEAFF TGTGCCAGCAGTCTAGGCAGGACTGGGACTGAAGCTTTCTTT
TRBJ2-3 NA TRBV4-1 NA CASSQDRSASTDTQYF TGCGCCAGCAGCCAAGACAGATCAGCTAGCACAGATACGCAGTATTTT
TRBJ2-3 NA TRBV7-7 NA CASSPQTGTTSTDTQYF TGTGCTAGCAGCCCGCAGACAGGAACTACTAGCACAGATACGCAGTATTTT
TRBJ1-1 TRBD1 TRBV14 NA CASSFRPGQGSNTEAFF TGTGCCAGCAGCTTTCGACCGGGACAGGGGTCGAACACTGAAGCTTTCTTT
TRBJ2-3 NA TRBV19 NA CATSGDTDTQYF TGTGCCACCTCCGGGGACACAGATACGCAGTATTTT
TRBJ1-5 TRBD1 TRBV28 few CASSSNIQGASNQPQHF TGTGCCAGCAGTTCGAACATCCAGGGGGCGAGCAATCAGCCCCAGCATTTT
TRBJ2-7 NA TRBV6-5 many CASIVPLGNTYEQYF TGTGCCAGCATTGTTCCACTGGGCAATACGTACGAGCAGTACTTC
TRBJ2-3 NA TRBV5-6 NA CASTSSASTQYF TGTGCCAGCACCTCGAGCGCAAGTACGCAGTATTTT
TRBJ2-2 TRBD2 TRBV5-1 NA CASNAGESNTGELFF TGCGCCAGCAACGCGGGAGAGTCCAACACCGGGGAGCTGTTTTTT
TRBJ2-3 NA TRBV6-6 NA CASTPGADTQYF TGTGCCAGCACCCCCGGGGCAGATACGCAGTATTTT
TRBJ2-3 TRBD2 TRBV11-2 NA CASNTRAGGSTDTQYF TGTGCCAGCAACACGAGGGCGGGAGGAAGCACAGATACGCAGTATTTT
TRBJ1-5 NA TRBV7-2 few CASRPPGDQPQHF TGTGCCAGCAGACCCCCCGGAGATCAGCCCCAGCATTTT
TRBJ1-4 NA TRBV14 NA CASSRGANEKLFF TGTGCCAGCAGCCGGGGGGCTAATGAAAAACTGTTTTTT
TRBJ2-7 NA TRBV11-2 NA CASSLARQVREQYF TGTGCCAGCAGCTTAGCCAGACAGGTTCGCGAGCAGTACTTC
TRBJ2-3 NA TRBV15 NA CATSRPERDTQYF TGTGCCACCAGCAGACCAGAGAGGGATACGCAGTATTTT
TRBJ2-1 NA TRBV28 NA CASSLIETPGPGYNEQFF TGTGCCAGCAGTCTTATAGAAACCCCGGGACCCGGCTACAATGAGCAGTTCTTC
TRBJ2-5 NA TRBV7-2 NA CASTLRQQETQYF TGTGCCAGCACCCTTAGACAGCAAGAGACCCAGTACTTC
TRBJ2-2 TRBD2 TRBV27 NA CASSRSSGRNTGELFF TGTGCCAGCAGCCGGTCCAGCGGGAGGAACACCGGGGAGCTGTTTTTT
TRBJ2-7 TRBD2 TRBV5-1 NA CASSLDPILTSGTYEQYF TGCGCCAGCAGCTTGGATCCGATTTTGACTAGCGGTACCTACGAGCAGTACTTC
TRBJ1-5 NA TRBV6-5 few CASSPAALGQPQHF TGTGCCAGCAGTCCGGCCGCCCTGGGCCAGCCCCAGCATTTT
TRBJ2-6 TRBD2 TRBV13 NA CASSLGEIAGGAGANVLTF TGTGCCAGCAGCTTAGGGGAAATAGCGGGAGGGGCTGGGGCCAACGTCCTGACTTTC
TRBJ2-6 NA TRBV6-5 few CASSYQDSRAANVLTF TGTGCCAGCAGTTACCAGGACAGCCGGGCGGCCAACGTCCTGACTTTC
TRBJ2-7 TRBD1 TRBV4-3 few CASSQGLGQGASEQYF TGCGCCAGCAGCCAAGGACTGGGACAGGGGGCTTCCGAGCAGTACTTC
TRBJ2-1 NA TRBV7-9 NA CASSRGQVYEQFF TGTGCCAGCAGCAGGGGACAAGTTTATGAGCAGTTCTTC
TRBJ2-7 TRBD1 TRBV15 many CATSTRTGSHYEQYF TGTGCCACCAGCACCCGGACAGGGAGCCACTACGAGCAGTACTTC
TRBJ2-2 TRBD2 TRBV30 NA CASSSSGRAAGELFF TGTGCCAGCAGCTCTAGCGGGAGGGCCGCCGGGGAGCTGTTTTTT
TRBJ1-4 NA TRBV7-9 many CASTAGGGTNEKLFF TGTGCCAGCACCGCGGGTGGCGGAACTAATGAAAAACTGTTTTTT
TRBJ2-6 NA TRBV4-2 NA CASSQGVSVTGANVLTF TGTGCCAGCAGCCAAGGAGTTTCCGTTACTGGGGCCAACGTCCTGACTTTC
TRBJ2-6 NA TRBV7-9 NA CASSLGVSSGANVLTF TGTGCCAGCAGCTTAGGGGTCTCCTCTGGGGCCAACGTCCTGACTTTC
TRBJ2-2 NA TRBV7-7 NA CASSPGWGDTGELFF TGTGCTAGCAGCCCAGGCTGGGGCGACACCGGGGAGCTGTTTTTT
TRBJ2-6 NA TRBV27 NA CASSKGRTSGANVLTF TGTGCCAGCAGTAAGGGACGTACCTCTGGGGCCAACGTCCTGACTTTC